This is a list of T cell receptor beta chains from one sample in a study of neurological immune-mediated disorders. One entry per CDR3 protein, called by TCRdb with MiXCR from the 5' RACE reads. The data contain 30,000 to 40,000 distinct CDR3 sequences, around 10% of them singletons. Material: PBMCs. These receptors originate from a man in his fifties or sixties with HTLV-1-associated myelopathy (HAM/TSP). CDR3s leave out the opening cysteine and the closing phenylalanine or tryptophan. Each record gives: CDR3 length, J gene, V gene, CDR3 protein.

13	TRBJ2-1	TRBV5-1	ASSLDGGGWNEQF
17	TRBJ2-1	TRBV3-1	ASSGVRRAGLALSNEQF
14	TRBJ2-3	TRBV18	ASSLSRISGTDTQY
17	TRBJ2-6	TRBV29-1	SVEDRSGWDTSGANVLT
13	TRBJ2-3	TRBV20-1	SVAPSGTSGSWWY
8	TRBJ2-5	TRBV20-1	SATQETQY
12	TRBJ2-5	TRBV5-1	ASTLSEPVETQY
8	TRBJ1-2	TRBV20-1	SASDRGYT
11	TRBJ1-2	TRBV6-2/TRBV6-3	ASSAVGGIGYT
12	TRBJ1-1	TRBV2	ASSDTQGGSKAF
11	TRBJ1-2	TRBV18	ASSPRQGDGYT
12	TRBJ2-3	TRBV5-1	ASSFSESTDTQY
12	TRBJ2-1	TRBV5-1	ASSLARPGVEQF
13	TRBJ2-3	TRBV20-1	SARDGSSGRDPQY
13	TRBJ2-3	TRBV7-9	ASSLSGRDTDTQY
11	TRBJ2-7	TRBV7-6	ASSSQGSGEQY
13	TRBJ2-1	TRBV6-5	ASSLGPAWGNEQF
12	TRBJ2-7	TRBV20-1	SVSDLSRGYEQY
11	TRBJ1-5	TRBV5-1	ASSPDVGRPQH
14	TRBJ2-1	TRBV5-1	ASRRLGDRVNNEQF
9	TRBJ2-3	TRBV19	ASSIGGTQY
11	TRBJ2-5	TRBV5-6	ASSLGQEQTQY
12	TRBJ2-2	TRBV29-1	SARYEFAGGERF
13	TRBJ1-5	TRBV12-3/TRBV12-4	ASSLYTVGVQPQH
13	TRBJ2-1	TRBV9	ASSVLAGAYNEQF
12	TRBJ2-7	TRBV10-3	AISDLRSSYEQY
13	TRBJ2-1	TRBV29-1	SVGNPGQPYNEQF
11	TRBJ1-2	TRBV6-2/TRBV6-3	ASSSQPLDGYT
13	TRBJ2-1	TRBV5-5	ASSLASGPYNEQF
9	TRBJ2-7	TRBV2	ASGGAYEQY
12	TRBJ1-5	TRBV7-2	ASSSRSRDQPQH
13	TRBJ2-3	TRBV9	ASSGASAGTDTQY
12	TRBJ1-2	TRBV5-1	ASSLNGGAAGYT
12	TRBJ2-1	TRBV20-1	SCSSGGGNNEQF
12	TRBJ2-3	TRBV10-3	AISEGRGTDTQY
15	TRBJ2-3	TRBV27	ASSLRDSLGDIDTQY
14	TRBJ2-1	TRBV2	ATKGLAGGIYNEQF
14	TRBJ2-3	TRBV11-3	ASSPGLAFNTDTQY
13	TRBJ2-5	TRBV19	ASSIGSGRGETQY
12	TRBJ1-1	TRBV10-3	AISEGQGNTEAF
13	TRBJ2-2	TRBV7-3	ASSLTSGSTGELF
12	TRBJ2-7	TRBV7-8	ASSLLRESGEQY
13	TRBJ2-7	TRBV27	ASSPQRGELSEQY
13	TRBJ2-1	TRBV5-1	ASTGTSGEYNEQF
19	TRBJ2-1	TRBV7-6	ASSRGARGSTAGGYNNEQF
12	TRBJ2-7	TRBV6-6	ASSPSGQGRQQY